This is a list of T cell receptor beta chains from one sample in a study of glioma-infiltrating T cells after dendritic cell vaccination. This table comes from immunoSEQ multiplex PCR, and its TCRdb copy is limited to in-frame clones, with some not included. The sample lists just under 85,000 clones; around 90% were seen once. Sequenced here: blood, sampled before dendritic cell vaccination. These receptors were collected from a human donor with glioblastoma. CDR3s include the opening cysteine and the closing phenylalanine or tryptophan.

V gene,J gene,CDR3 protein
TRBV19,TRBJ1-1,CASSLGGVNTEAFF
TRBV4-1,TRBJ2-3,CASSQEGAGVTDTQYF
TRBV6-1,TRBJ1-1,CASITGVSTEAFF
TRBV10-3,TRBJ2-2,CAISKTAGGRTGELFF
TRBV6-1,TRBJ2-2,CASSDGTSFYQGELFF
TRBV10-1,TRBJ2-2,CASSIDPGGELFF
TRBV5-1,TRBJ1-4,CASTWTGLHEKLFF
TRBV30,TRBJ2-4,CAWSEGLAGLNIQYF
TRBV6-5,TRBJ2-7,CASSYEDRGREQYF
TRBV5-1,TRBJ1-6,CASSLDGFNSPLHF
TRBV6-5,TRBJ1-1,CASSYDRVANTEAFF
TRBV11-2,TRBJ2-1,CASSPSGSRNEQFF
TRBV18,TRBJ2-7,CASSPRQGKAYEQYF
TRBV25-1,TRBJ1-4,CASSPTTGGLEKLFF
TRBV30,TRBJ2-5,CAWSVGVGVGDLRETQYF
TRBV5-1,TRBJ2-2,CASSFGQGGGELFF
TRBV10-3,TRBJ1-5,CAISESIIRDNQPQHF
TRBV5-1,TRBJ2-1,CASSLTSASSYNEQFF
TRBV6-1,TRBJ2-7,CASPPPRYYEQYF
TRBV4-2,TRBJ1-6,CASSQDFSRVFSPLHF
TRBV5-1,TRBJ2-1,CASSLRTGRNEQFF
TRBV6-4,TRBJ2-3,CASSDTSTDTQYF
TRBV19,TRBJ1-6,CASSTQGANSPLHF
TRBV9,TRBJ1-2,CASSSGTGPASKF
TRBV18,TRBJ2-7,CASSPDRRGPFSYEQYF
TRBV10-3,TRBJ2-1,CAISEAGLAGKQFF
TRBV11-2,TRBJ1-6,CASSLDRTGLNSPLHF
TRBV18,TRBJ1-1,CASSRGDSYSAEAFF
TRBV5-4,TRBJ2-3,CASSLGRGLTDTQYF
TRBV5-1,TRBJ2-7,CASSLDSAGGSYEQYF
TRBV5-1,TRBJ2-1,CASSLAPGEYNEQFF
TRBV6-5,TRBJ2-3,CASSFGGASTDTQYF
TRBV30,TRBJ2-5,CAWSTMASGETQYF